A selection of T cell receptor beta chains follows, all from one sample in a study of metastatic and nonmetastatic thyroid tumors. With MiXCR, TCRdb called clones anew from the PCR reads. The data contain 13,000 to 15,000 clones, around 25% of them seen just once; the ten biggest clones take up approximately 10%. Sequencing was carried out using tumor tissue. These receptors were collected from a female donor with papillary thyroid cancer or a benign thyroid nodule (not recorded which). Some clones in this sample may be carry-over from other donors' samples. The conserved cysteine and the conserved F or W are not part of the CDR3 here. Only part of the rows carry a size: once, few, many, or a class if the clone is expanded.

clone_size: many
j_call: TRBJ2-3
v_call: TRBV7-2
cdr3_length: 14
cdr3_aa: ASSIQGPMVPDTQY

clone_size: many
j_call: TRBJ2-2
v_call: TRBV20-1
cdr3_length: 12
cdr3_aa: SARAGRVAGELF

clone_size: -
j_call: TRBJ2-1
v_call: TRBV2
cdr3_length: 14
cdr3_aa: ASRPPAGVVYNEQF

clone_size: medium-sized
j_call: TRBJ2-2
v_call: TRBV6-4
cdr3_length: 13
cdr3_aa: ASSTGTGDTGELF

clone_size: -
j_call: TRBJ2-7
v_call: TRBV27
cdr3_length: 15
cdr3_aa: ASSTKGQGTPTYEQY

clone_size: medium-sized
j_call: TRBJ2-5
v_call: TRBV6-1
cdr3_length: 10
cdr3_aa: ASSRLRETQY

clone_size: few
j_call: TRBJ2-3
v_call: TRBV27
cdr3_length: 12
cdr3_aa: ASRAASDPDTQY

clone_size: few
j_call: TRBJ2-2
v_call: TRBV6-2/TRBV6-3
cdr3_length: 11
cdr3_aa: ASSPRGFGELF

clone_size: few
j_call: TRBJ2-7
v_call: TRBV27
cdr3_length: 10
cdr3_aa: ASRGTAYEQY

clone_size: -
j_call: TRBJ1-2
v_call: TRBV5-1
cdr3_length: 12
cdr3_aa: ASRPSSSNYGYT

clone_size: medium-sized
j_call: TRBJ1-6
v_call: TRBV6-1
cdr3_length: 15
cdr3_aa: AASGTGGLAYNSPLH

clone_size: -
j_call: TRBJ2-2
v_call: TRBV11-2
cdr3_length: 16
cdr3_aa: ASSPGRTSGFVTGELF

clone_size: -
j_call: TRBJ1-6
v_call: TRBV20-1
cdr3_length: 15
cdr3_aa: STRRNRVLDSNSPLH

clone_size: few
j_call: TRBJ2-5
v_call: TRBV12-3/TRBV12-4
cdr3_length: 11
cdr3_aa: AISFRVEETQY

clone_size: -
j_call: TRBJ2-7
v_call: TRBV7-6
cdr3_length: 16
cdr3_aa: ASSLMGTGDTRRYEQY

clone_size: -
j_call: TRBJ2-1
v_call: TRBV6-1
cdr3_length: 13
cdr3_aa: ASSELAGSYNEQF

clone_size: medium-sized
j_call: TRBJ2-5
v_call: TRBV6-1
cdr3_length: 13
cdr3_aa: ASSRYRVAGETQY

clone_size: many
j_call: TRBJ2-3
v_call: TRBV10-2
cdr3_length: 11
cdr3_aa: ASSGHSGDTQY

clone_size: few
j_call: TRBJ1-5
v_call: TRBV6-1
cdr3_length: 13
cdr3_aa: ASSLGSGFDQPQH

clone_size: -
j_call: TRBJ1-2
v_call: TRBV6-1
cdr3_length: 12
cdr3_aa: ASSPGYGDYGYT

clone_size: -
j_call: TRBJ2-3
v_call: TRBV5-1
cdr3_length: 13
cdr3_aa: ASSLGTLAADTQY

clone_size: -
j_call: TRBJ1-2
v_call: TRBV10-3
cdr3_length: 10
cdr3_aa: AISESVVGFT

clone_size: few
j_call: TRBJ2-7
v_call: TRBV20-1
cdr3_length: 8
cdr3_aa: SPQGGEQY

clone_size: medium-sized
j_call: TRBJ2-1
v_call: TRBV5-1
cdr3_length: 14
cdr3_aa: ASSLEGVGGRNEQF

clone_size: medium-sized
j_call: TRBJ2-7
v_call: TRBV7-2
cdr3_length: 12
cdr3_aa: ASSLGGLALGEY

clone_size: -
j_call: TRBJ2-7
v_call: TRBV20-1
cdr3_length: 11
cdr3_aa: SAILAVAYEQY

clone_size: large
j_call: TRBJ2-7
v_call: TRBV19
cdr3_length: 12
cdr3_aa: ASHQRDYPHEQY

clone_size: -
j_call: TRBJ2-7
v_call: TRBV14
cdr3_length: 14
cdr3_aa: AISQGEPGLGYDQY

clone_size: many
j_call: TRBJ1-4
v_call: TRBV7-9
cdr3_length: 14
cdr3_aa: ASSLGAGDSNEKLF

clone_size: medium-sized
j_call: TRBJ1-5
v_call: TRBV19
cdr3_length: 12
cdr3_aa: ASNSQGGYQPQH

clone_size: many
j_call: TRBJ2-3
v_call: TRBV14
cdr3_length: 15
cdr3_aa: ASSPFIFSGGTDTQY

clone_size: -
j_call: TRBJ1-1
v_call: TRBV20-1
cdr3_length: 12
cdr3_aa: SARPGQGHTEAF

clone_size: medium-sized
j_call: TRBJ1-5
v_call: TRBV28
cdr3_length: 12
cdr3_aa: ASSLWGGGQPQH

clone_size: -
j_call: TRBJ2-1
v_call: TRBV7-3
cdr3_length: 11
cdr3_aa: ASSAYISREQF

clone_size: few
j_call: TRBJ1-1
v_call: TRBV6-1
cdr3_length: 12
cdr3_aa: ASSEDRGGTEAF

clone_size: many
j_call: TRBJ2-7
v_call: TRBV7-6
cdr3_length: 15
cdr3_aa: ASSLAPPGQGLGEQY

clone_size: many
j_call: TRBJ2-3
v_call: TRBV20-1
cdr3_length: 14
cdr3_aa: SARDRTSGPTDTQY

clone_size: few
j_call: TRBJ1-5
v_call: TRBV2
cdr3_length: 13
cdr3_aa: ASAPVVQVLQPQH

clone_size: few
j_call: TRBJ2-1
v_call: TRBV4-1
cdr3_length: 11
cdr3_aa: ASSRNRGAEQF

clone_size: -
j_call: TRBJ2-5
v_call: TRBV24-1
cdr3_length: 14
cdr3_aa: ATSAGPGWYQETQY

clone_size: -
j_call: TRBJ2-1
v_call: TRBV19
cdr3_length: 13
cdr3_aa: ASSIVPDSYNEQF

clone_size: few
j_call: TRBJ2-1
v_call: TRBV6-1
cdr3_length: 13
cdr3_aa: ASSPTSGGYNERF

clone_size: -
j_call: TRBJ1-2
v_call: TRBV6-1
cdr3_length: 15
cdr3_aa: ASSGAGGRRANYGYT

clone_size: many
j_call: TRBJ2-7
v_call: TRBV9
cdr3_length: 11
cdr3_aa: ASSHGSGYEQY

clone_size: -
j_call: TRBJ1-1
v_call: TRBV30
cdr3_length: 11
cdr3_aa: AWSVSEGTEAF

clone_size: -
j_call: TRBJ2-5
v_call: TRBV11-3
cdr3_length: 13
cdr3_aa: ASSPGGSRGETQY

clone_size: -
j_call: TRBJ2-3
v_call: TRBV20-1
cdr3_length: 10
cdr3_aa: SARQRSDTQY

clone_size: -
j_call: TRBJ2-1
v_call: TRBV6-1
cdr3_length: 13
cdr3_aa: ASSQTSVSWYEQF

clone_size: -
j_call: TRBJ2-7
v_call: TRBV7-6
cdr3_length: 13
cdr3_aa: ASSPGPDQGDEQY

clone_size: few
j_call: TRBJ2-2
v_call: TRBV28
cdr3_length: 13
cdr3_aa: ASRWTSGSPPELF

clone_size: -
j_call: TRBJ2-1
v_call: TRBV4-2
cdr3_length: 17
cdr3_aa: ASSPLVSGRGLFSDEQF

clone_size: -
j_call: TRBJ1-3
v_call: TRBV20-1
cdr3_length: 13
cdr3_aa: SATHSGGSGNTIY

clone_size: many
j_call: TRBJ2-1
v_call: TRBV3-1
cdr3_length: 13
cdr3_aa: ASSSTRDFYNEQF

clone_size: -
j_call: TRBJ2-7
v_call: TRBV11-2
cdr3_length: 15
cdr3_aa: ASSEGMSLFGGYEQY

clone_size: many
j_call: TRBJ2-1
v_call: TRBV18
cdr3_length: 14
cdr3_aa: ASSPPGGGRSNEQF

clone_size: -
j_call: TRBJ1-1
v_call: TRBV5-1
cdr3_length: 12
cdr3_aa: ASSLQSMNTEAF

clone_size: many
j_call: TRBJ1-1
v_call: TRBV20-1
cdr3_length: 11
cdr3_aa: SARDQVGRRAF

clone_size: medium-sized
j_call: TRBJ1-6
v_call: TRBV6-1
cdr3_length: 12
cdr3_aa: ASMGQGFVSPLH

clone_size: many
j_call: TRBJ2-2
v_call: TRBV18
cdr3_length: 11
cdr3_aa: ASSRAVAGELF